The rows below give T cell receptor beta chains drawn from one sample of a study of T cell responses to AZD1222 COVID-19 vaccine. Assay: immunoSEQ multiplex PCR; the TCRdb copy retains only in-frame clones and omits some. This table holds over 100,000 clones, around 89% found once. Sequencing was performed on peripheral blood, taken on day 0 of AZD1222 vaccination. The receptor source for this set is an adult in good health. Each CDR3 is given with its conserved first and last residue. A D gene is named only where the DNA matches it firmly. Size tells how often a clone was seen (once, few, many) or the class of an expanded clone, and some rows leave it out.

TRBV12-3/TRBV12-4	NA	TRBD1	TRBJ1-2	CASSRGDGYTF	TGTGCCAGCAGCAGGGGGGACGGCTACACCTTC
TRBV7-9	few	NA	TRBJ1-5	CASSLAGADNQPQHF	TGTGCCAGCAGCTTAGCGGGGGCGGACAATCAGCCCCAGCATTTT
TRBV29-1	NA	NA	TRBJ1-1	CSVVSQINTEAFF	TGCAGCGTTGTTAGTCAGATAAACACTGAAGCTTTCTTT
TRBV9	NA	NA	TRBJ1-6	CASSVGDLNSPLHF	TGTGCCAGCAGCGTGGGGGATTTAAATTCACCCCTCCACTTT
TRBV18	NA	NA	TRBJ1-4	CASSPEVGDEKLFF	TGTGCCAGCTCACCGGAGGTGGGGGATGAAAAACTGTTTTTT
TRBV5-4	NA	TRBD1	TRBJ2-2	CASSFPTGGRTGELFF	TGTGCCAGCAGCTTCCCGACAGGGGGACGAACCGGGGAGCTGTTTTTT
TRBV5-4	NA	TRBD1	TRBJ1-4	CASSLHRGTFGTNEKLFF	TGTGCCAGCAGCTTGCACAGGGGGACTTTTGGAACTAATGAAAAACTGTTTTTT
TRBV6-5	NA	NA	TRBJ1-6	CASSSHRANSPLHF	TGTGCCAGCAGTTCTCACAGGGCTAATTCACCCCTCCACTTT
TRBV12-3/TRBV12-4	NA	NA	TRBJ2-4	CASNKGKNIQYF	TGTGCCAGCAACAAAGGAAAAAACATTCAGTACTTC
TRBV30	NA	NA	TRBJ1-6	CAWSSGNTNNSPLHF	TGTGCCTGGAGTAGTGGGAACACCAATAATTCACCCCTCCACTTT
TRBV10-3	NA	NA	TRBJ2-3	CAITPGYPDTQYF	TGTGCCATAACCCCGGGATACCCAGATACGCAGTATTTT
TRBV29-1	NA	NA	TRBJ1-1	CSVGPSNTEAFF	TGCAGCGTGGGACCGTCGAACACTGAAGCTTTCTTT
TRBV5-1	NA	NA	TRBJ2-5	CASREGSPETQYF	TGCGCCAGCAGGGAGGGAAGCCCAGAGACCCAGTACTTC
TRBV7-9	NA	TRBD1	TRBJ1-6	CASSFLWTGGDSPLHF	TGTGCCAGCAGCTTCCTCTGGACAGGCGGGGATTCACCCCTCCACTTT
TRBV5-6	NA	TRBD1	TRBJ1-3	CASSDGTGGGNTIYF	TGTGCCAGCAGTGACGGGACAGGGGGTGGAAACACCATATATTTT
TRBV7-9	NA	TRBD2	TRBJ2-2	CASSFPRQTSTTGELFF	TGTGCCAGCAGCTTCCCCAGACAGACTAGCACCACCGGGGAGCTGTTTTTT